This T cell receptor beta chain was obtained from a study of T cell clonality in common variable immunodeficiency. Study-wide findings and caveats: CVID subjects showed higher TCRbeta clonality than healthy controls. Reportedly, TCR beta sequences from common variable immunodeficiency showed fewer deletions and N-nucleotide insertions.

The CDR3 sequence is 16 residues long. Germline V gene data show CDR1 as SNHLY and CDR2 as FYNNEI. Trimming shortened V by 2 bases and J by 4 bases, and 17 bases separated the two germline ends. Repertoires were generated with immunoSEQ multiplex PCR, while TCRdb's copy carries only in-frame clones and drops some. The repertoire consists of about 52,000 clones, none detected only once. Blood samples were heparinized, about 5 to 8 ml per donor. The sample holds many counts of this clone. The antigen is unknown. The read ends 3 residues early relative to the CDR3; the germline J gene fills the gap. The chain couples TRBV2 to TRBJ1-2; the D gene is possibly TRBD1 (6 bases). Sequenced sample: peripheral blood mononuclear cells. The receptor was isolated from a person aged 18 to 70 in good health. Partial CDR3 DNA: TGTGCCAGCAGTGAACAGTCCGGAACAGGGCTCTATGGC. This codes for CASSEQSGTGLYG. The full CDR3 protein is CASSEQSGTGLYGYTF. Complete variable domain (other parts from reference TRBV2 and TRBJ1-2): EPEVTQTPSHQVTQMGQEVILRCVPISNHLYFYWYRQILGQKVEFLVSFYNNEISEKSEIFDDQFSVERPDGSNFTLKIRSTKLEDSAMYFCASSEQSGTGLYGYTFGSGTRLTVV.